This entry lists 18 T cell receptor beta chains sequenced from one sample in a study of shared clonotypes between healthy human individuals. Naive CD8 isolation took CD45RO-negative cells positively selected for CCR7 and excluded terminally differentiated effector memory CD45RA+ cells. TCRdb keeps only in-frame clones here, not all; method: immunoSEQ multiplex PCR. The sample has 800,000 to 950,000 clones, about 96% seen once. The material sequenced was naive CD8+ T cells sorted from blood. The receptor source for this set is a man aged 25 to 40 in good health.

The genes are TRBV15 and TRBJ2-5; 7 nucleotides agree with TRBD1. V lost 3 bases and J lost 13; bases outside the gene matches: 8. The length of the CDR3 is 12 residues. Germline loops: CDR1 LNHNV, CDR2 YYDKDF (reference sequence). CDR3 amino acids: CATSRTGQPRYF. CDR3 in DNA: TGTGCCACCAGCAGGACGGGACAGCCGAGGTACTTC.

CDR3 region: CASSQLFRGNNEQYF. The CDR3 bases are TGTGCCAGCAGCCAATTGTTCAGGGGTAATAACGAGCAGTACTTC. The chain joins TRBV16 to TRBJ2-7, with D perhaps matching TRBD1 (6 bases). CDR1 and CDR2 (germline): KGHSY, FQNENV. The V gene lost 1 base and the J gene lost 5 bases, with 15 bases spanning the gap. The CDR3 extends over 15 amino acids.

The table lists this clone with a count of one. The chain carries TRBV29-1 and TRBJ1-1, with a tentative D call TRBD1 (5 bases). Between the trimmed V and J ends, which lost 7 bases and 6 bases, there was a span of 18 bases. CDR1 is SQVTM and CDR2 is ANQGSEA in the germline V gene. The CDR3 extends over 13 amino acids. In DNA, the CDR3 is TGCAGCGCTCAACCCAGAGGGGAAGCTGAAGCTTTCTTT. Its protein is CSAQPRGEAEAFF.

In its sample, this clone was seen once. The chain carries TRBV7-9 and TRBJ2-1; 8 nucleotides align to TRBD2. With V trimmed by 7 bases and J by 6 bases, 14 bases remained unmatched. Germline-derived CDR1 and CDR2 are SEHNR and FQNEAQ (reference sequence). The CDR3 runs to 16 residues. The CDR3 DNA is TGTGCCAGCAAAATAAAGCGGGAGTCGCGCGTCAATGAGCAGTTCTTC. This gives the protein CASKIKRESRVNEQFF.

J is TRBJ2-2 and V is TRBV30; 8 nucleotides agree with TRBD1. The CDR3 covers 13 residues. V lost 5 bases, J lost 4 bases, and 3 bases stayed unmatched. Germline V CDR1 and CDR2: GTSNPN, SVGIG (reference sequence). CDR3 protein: CAWPDRGTGELFF. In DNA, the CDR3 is TGTGCCTGGCCCGACAGGGGCACCGGGGAGCTGTTTTTT.

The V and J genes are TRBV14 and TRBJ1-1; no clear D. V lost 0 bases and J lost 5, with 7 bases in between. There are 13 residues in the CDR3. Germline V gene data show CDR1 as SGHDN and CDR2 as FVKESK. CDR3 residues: CASSQEMITEAFF. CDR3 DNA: TGTGCCAGCAGCCAAGAGATGATAACTGAAGCTTTCTTT.

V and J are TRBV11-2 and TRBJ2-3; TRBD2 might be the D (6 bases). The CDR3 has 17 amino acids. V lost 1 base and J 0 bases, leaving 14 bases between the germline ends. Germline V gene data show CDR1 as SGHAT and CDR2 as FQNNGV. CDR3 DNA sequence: TGTGCCAGCAGCTTAGGGCAAGTGGGACTTAGCACAGATACGCAGTATTTT. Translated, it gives CASSLGQVGLSTDTQYF. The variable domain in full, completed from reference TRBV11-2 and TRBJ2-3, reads EAGVAQSPRYKIIEKRQSVAFWCNPISGHATLYWYQQILGQGPKLLIQFQNNGVVDDSQLPKDRFSAERLKGVDSTLKIQPAKLEDSAVYLCASSLGQVGLSTDTQYFGPGTRLTVL.

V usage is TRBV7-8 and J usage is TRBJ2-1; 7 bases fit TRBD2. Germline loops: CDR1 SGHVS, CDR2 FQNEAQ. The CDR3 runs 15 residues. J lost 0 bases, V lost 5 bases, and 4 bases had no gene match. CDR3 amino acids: CASSEGLYSYNEQFF. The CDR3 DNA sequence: TGTGCCAGCAGCGAGGGACTATACTCCTACAATGAGCAGTTCTTC.

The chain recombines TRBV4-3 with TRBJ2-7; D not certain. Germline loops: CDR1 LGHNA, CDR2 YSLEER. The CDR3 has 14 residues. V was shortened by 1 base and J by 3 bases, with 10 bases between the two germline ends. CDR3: CASSQARLDYEQYF. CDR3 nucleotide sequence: TGCGCCAGCAGCCAAGCCCGACTGGACTACGAGCAGTACTTC.

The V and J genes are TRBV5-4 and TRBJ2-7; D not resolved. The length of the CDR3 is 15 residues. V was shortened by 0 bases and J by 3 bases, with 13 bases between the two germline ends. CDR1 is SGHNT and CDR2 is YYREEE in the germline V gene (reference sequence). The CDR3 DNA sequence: TGTGCCAGCAGCTTGGACCGAAGCTCTCGCTACGAGCAGTACTTC. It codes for CASSLDRSSRYEQYF.

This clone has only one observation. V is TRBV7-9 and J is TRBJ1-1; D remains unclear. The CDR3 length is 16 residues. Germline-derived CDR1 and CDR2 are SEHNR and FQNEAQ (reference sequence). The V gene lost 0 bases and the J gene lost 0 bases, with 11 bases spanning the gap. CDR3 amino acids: CASSLASDPLNTEAFF. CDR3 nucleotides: TGTGCCAGCAGCTTAGCGTCAGACCCATTGAACACTGAAGCTTTCTTT.

The CDR3 reads CASSQDPGRGSFWANVLTF. CDR3 sequence (DNA): TGCGCCAGCAGCCAAGATCCAGGCAGGGGATCTTTCTGGGCCAACGTCCTGACTTTC. The chain combines TRBV4-3 with TRBJ2-6, with a possible D match to TRBD1 (6 bases). The CDR3 is 19 residues long. The V end was cut by 0 bases, the J end by 5 bases, with 20 bases between. The germline V gene has CDR1 LGHNA and CDR2 YSLEER.

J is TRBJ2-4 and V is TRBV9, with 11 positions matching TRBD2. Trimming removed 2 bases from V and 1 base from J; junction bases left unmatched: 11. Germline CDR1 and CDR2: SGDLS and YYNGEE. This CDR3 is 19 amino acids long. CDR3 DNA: TGTGCCAGCAGCGTCTCTAGCGGGAGGCTGGGGGAGGCCAAAAACATTCAGTACTTC. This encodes CASSVSSGRLGEAKNIQYF.

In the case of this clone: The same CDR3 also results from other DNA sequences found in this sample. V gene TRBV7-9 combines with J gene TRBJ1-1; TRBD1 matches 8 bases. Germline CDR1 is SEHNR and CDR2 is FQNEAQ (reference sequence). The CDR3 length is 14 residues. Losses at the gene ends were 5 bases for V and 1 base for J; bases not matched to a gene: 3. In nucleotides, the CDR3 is TGTGCCAGCAGCACTGGACAGGGGAACACTGAAGCTTTCTTT. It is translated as CASSTGQGNTEAFF.

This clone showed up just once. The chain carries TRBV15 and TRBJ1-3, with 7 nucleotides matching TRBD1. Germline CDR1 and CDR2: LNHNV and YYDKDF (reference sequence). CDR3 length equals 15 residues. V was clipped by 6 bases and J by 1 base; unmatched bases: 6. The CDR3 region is CATSAGTDSGNTIYF. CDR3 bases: TGTGCCACCAGTGCAGGGACAGATTCTGGAAACACCATATATTTT.

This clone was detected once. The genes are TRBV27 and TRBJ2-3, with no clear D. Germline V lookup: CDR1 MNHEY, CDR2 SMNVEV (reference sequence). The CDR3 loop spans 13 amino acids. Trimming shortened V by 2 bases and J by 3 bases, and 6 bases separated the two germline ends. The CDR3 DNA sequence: TGTGCCAGCAGTTTAGTGCTTACAGATACGCAGTATTTT. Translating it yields CASSLVLTDTQYF.

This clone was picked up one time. The CDR3 coding sequence is TGTGCCAGCAGCTTAGCTGCCCACTCCTACAATGAGCAGTTCTTC. Translating gives CASSLAAHSYNEQFF. This chain joins TRBV7-9 and TRBJ2-1; D is ambiguous. Germline CDR1 and CDR2: SEHNR and FQNEAQ (reference sequence). V was cut by 0 bases and J by 0 bases, with 6 bases left in between. The length of the CDR3 is 15 residues.

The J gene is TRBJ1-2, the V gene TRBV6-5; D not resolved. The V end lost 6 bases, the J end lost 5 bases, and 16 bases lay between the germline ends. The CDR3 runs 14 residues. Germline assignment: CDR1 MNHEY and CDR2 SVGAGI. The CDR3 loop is CASSPGRDLYGYTF. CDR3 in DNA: TGTGCCAGCAGCCCGGGCCGAGACCTTTATGGCTACACCTTC.